This TCR beta chain was identified during a study of OX40 agonist ivuxolimab in advanced cancers. The overall study: Dose-escalation patients suffered from hepatocellular carcinoma, melanoma, renal cell or head and neck cancer. General observations from the study: Mean expanded clone counts were higher in CD8+ than CD4+ T cells.

Comment on this clone: Its specificity is not known.

TCRdb's table, derived via immunoSEQ multiplex PCR, lists solely in-frame clones and lacks some. This table has 8,500 to 10,000 clones, roughly 70% appearing once. The CDR3 is made up of 14 amino acids. Germline V gene data show CDR1 as SGDLS and CDR2 as YYNGEE. V shed 0 bases and J shed 3 bases, with 6 bases lying between them. The sequencing used CD4+ or CD8+ T cells sorted from blood, collected in a trial of the OX40 agonist ivuxolimab. The V gene is TRBV9, the J gene TRBJ2-2; perhaps TRBD1 as D (6 bases). The sequence was collected from an adult with an advanced solid tumor such as melanoma, head and neck, liver or kidney cancer. CDR3 sequence: CASSVEGDTGELFF. The CDR3 DNA follows: TGTGCCAGCAGCGTAGAGGGGGACACCGGGGAGCTGTTTTTT.